This T cell receptor (beta chain) was recovered during a study of TIL therapy for anti-PD-1-resistant metastatic lung cancer. The CDR3 loop spans 16 amino acids. Looked up from germline, CDR1 is SGHNT and CDR2 is YENEEA. V was shortened by 5 bases and J by 0 bases, with 16 bases between the two germline ends. Indicated time point: pre-treatment sample, taken before nivolumab and TIL therapy. Most excised metastases sampled were pleural nodules or supraclavicular lymph nodes. This was the immunoSEQ v3 assay. Sequencing depth was approximately 1.8 million read pairs for survey level, roughly 4.5-6 million for deep. The protocol was immunoSEQ multiplex PCR, while the TCRdb copy is restricted to in-frame clones and leaves out a portion. The table has about 50,000 clones, 65% to 80% seen once; the top ten hold around 5.4%. In this sample, this clone turned up a few times.

The chain recombines TRBV11-3 with TRBJ1-1; perhaps TRBD1 as D (6 bases). The receptor was derived from a person aged 25 to 80 with non-small cell lung cancer. The sample in question was tumor tissue, obtained at baseline. CDR3 bases: TGTGCCAGCAGCGGTCACAGGGCACCTCTGAACACTGAAGCTTTCTTT. Its protein product is CASSGHRAPLNTEAFF.